This T cell receptor beta chain originates from a study of blood T cell repertoires in COVID-19. Study-wide context: Specimens from acute and convalescent COVID-19 originated in the United States, Italy and Spain. T cells, B-cell-depleted T cells, or PBMCs provided the cDNA or gDNA that served as material.

Methods used by the authors: Reference gene primer amplification gave nucleated cell count estimates. Using immunoSEQ multiplex PCR, the repertoire was profiled, and TCRdb retains in-frame clones only, with some absent. V, J and clone size are those of that table, while D and trimming were read from the DNA. The table has tens of thousands of clones, about nine tenths seen once. The V gene lost 5 bases and the J gene lost 5 bases, with 28 bases spanning the gap. Germline assignment: CDR1 MDHEN and CDR2 SYDVKM. The CDR3 is made up of 19 amino acids. The clonotype originates from a man aged 18 to 30 with COVID-19, enrolled during active disease. The sequencing input was peripheral blood. V is TRBV28 and J is TRBJ2-1, with D tentatively TRBD2 (8 bases). CDR3 nucleotides: TGTGCCAGCAGTAGGCCGGGACAGCCCGGGACTAGGGCCCACAATGAGCAGTTCTTC. It yields the protein CASSRPGQPGTRAHNEQFF.